The 8 T cell receptor beta chains below come from one sample, sequenced in a study of T cell repertoires in cytomegalovirus infection. Antigens for these TCRs are unknown. Using its own MiXCR run on the reads, TCRdb lists one record per CDR3 protein. Counted here are about 58,000 distinct CDR3 sequences, 20% to 25% occurring once; the ten biggest clones make up 64%. Sequences were derived from CD8+ T cells from cultured PBMCs, sampled from culture after CMV antigen stimulation. The receptors here all came from a human donor in good health (CMV status not recorded). Some clones in this sample may be carry-over from other donors' samples.

This clonotype appeared a few times. The rearrangement uses TRBV6-8 and TRBJ2-7; D call uncertain. Trimming stripped 6 bases from V and 2 bases from J, with 20 bases between. CDR3 length: 16 amino acids. Germline CDR1 MNHGY, CDR2 SAAAGT. The chain's CDR3 is CASSPPRGPKPYEQYF. CDR3 nucleotides: TGTGCCAGCAGCCCTCCGCGAGGTCCCAAACCCTACGAGCAGTACTTC.

The chain employs TRBV16 and TRBJ2-5; 10 bases are a match to TRBD1. The CDR3 spans 17 residues. The junction had 10 bases not matched to a gene; V was cut back by 4 bases and J by 2 bases. The V gene's germline CDR1 is KGHSY and CDR2 FQNENV. This CDR3 reads CASSLDRGLPYQETQYF. The CDR3 DNA follows: TGTGCCAGCAGCCTCGACAGGGGGCTCCCATATCAAGAGACCCAGTACTTC.

This clonotype came up a few times. The genes are TRBV24-1 and TRBJ2-1; 11 nucleotides match TRBD2. This CDR3 has 16 residues. Trimming at V came to 5 bases and at J to 0 bases, leaving 2 bases not matched to a gene. Germline V CDR1 and CDR2: KGHDR, SFDVKD. In DNA, the CDR3 is TGTGCCACCAGTGCTAGCGGGGGGAGCTCCTACAATGAGCAGTTCTTC. It codes for CATSASGGSSYNEQFF.

The J gene is TRBJ2-7, the V gene TRBV7-6; possible D gene TRBD2, 5 bases. Trimming shortened V by 2 bases and J by 6 bases, and 11 bases separated the two germline ends. The CDR3 is 13 amino acids. Per the germline V gene, CDR1 is SGHVS and CDR2 is FNYEAQ. The CDR3, as DNA: TGTGCCAGCAGCTTAAGTAAGGCGGGCGAGCAGTACTTC. It yields the protein CASSLSKAGEQYF.

This clonotype was seen more than once but under ten times. The rearrangement links TRBV4-2 to TRBJ2-3; 8 bases align to TRBD1. With 0 bases clipped from V and 0 bases from J, the junction kept 8 bases outside the gene matches. CDR1 is LGHNA, CDR2 YNFKEQ, per germline. This CDR3 has 18 residues. The DNA of the CDR3 is TGTGCCAGCAGCCAAGATGGGACAGGACCCTCTAGCACAGATACGCAGTATTTT. Protein product: CASSQDGTGPSSTDTQYF.

This clonotype was seen a few times. The chain joins TRBV4-1 to TRBJ2-4; a weak D match, TRBD2 (6 bases). Germline V gives CDR1 MGHRA, CDR2 YSYEKL. The V gene lost 4 bases and the J gene lost 0 bases, with 25 bases spanning the gap. The CDR3 length is 20 residues. DNA of the CDR3: TGCGCCAGCAGCCCACTAGGTAAAGAGGAGCGGGCGTCAGCCAAAAACATTCAGTACTTC. This translates into CASSPLGKEERASAKNIQYF.

The rearrangement links TRBV13 to TRBJ2-1; possible D gene TRBD1, 6 bases. Trimming took off 0 bases at V and 5 bases at J, with 11 bases between the two ends. Germline lookup yields CDR1 PRHDT and CDR2 FYEKMQ (reference sequence). The CDR3 consists of 15 residues. The CDR3 DNA is TGTGCCAGCAGCTTAGGTCAGGGGAGAAACAATGAGCAGTTCTTC. This sequence encodes CASSLGQGRNNEQFF.

This clonotype was seen ten or more times. The V and J genes are TRBV7-2 and TRBJ2-2, with TRBD2 matching over 10 bases. This CDR3 spans 16 amino acids. V was clipped by 1 base and J by 5 bases; unmatched bases: 4. Germline V CDR1 and CDR2: SGHTA, FQGNSA. The CDR3 bases are TGTGCCAGCAGCTTAGGGCTAGCGGGAGTTACCGGGGAGCTGTTTTTT. Translated: CASSLGLAGVTGELFF.